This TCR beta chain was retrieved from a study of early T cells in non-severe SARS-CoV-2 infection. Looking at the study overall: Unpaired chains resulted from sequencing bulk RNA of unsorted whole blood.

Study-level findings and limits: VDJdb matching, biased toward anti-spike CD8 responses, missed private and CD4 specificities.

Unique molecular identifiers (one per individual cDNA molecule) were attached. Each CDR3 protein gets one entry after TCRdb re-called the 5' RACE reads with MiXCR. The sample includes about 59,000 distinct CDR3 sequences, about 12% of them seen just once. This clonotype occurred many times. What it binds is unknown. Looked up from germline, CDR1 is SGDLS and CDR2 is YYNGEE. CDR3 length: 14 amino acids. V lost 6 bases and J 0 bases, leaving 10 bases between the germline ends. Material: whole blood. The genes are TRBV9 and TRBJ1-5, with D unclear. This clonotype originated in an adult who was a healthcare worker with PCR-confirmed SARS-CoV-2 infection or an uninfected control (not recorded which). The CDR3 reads CASNGSYSNQPQHF. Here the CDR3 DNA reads TGTGCCAGCAACGGGTCCTATAGCAATCAGCCCCAGCATTTT. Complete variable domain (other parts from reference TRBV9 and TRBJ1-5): DSGVTQTPKHLITATGQRVTLRCSPRSGDLSVYWYQQSLDQGLQFLIQYYNGEERAKGNILERFSAQQFPDLHSELNLSSLELGDSALYFCASNGSYSNQPQHFGDGTRLSIL.